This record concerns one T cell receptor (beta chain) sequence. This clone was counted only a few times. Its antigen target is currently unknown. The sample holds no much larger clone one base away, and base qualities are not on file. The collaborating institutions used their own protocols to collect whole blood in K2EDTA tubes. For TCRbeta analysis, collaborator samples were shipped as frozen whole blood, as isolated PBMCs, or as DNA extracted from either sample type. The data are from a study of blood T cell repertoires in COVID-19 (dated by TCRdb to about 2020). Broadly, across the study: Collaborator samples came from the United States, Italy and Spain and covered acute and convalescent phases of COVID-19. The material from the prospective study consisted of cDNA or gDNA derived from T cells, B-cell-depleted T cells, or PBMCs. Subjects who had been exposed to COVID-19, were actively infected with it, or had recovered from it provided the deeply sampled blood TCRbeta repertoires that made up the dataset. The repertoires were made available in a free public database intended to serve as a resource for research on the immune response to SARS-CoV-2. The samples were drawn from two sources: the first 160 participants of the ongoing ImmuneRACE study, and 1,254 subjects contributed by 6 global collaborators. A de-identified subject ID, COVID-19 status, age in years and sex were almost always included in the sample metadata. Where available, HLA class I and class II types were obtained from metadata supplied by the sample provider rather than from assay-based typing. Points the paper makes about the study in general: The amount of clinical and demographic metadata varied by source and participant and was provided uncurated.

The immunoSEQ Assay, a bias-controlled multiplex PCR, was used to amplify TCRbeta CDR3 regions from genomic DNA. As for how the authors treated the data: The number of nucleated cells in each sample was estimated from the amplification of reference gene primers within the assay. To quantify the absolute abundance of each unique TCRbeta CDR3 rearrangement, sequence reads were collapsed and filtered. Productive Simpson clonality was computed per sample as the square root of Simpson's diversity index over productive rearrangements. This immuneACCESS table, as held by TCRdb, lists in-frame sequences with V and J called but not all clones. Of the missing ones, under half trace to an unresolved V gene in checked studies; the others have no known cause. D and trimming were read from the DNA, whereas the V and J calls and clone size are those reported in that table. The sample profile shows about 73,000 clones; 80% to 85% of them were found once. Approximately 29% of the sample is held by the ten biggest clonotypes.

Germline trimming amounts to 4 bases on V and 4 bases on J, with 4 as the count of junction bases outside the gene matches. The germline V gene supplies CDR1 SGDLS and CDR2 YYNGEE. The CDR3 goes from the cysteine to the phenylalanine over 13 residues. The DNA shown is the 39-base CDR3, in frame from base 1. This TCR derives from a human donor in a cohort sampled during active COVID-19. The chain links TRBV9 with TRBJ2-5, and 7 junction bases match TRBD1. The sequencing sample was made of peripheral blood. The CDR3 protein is CASSPTGRETQYF. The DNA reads TGTGCCAGCAGCCCGACAGGGAGAGAGACCCAGTACTTC.